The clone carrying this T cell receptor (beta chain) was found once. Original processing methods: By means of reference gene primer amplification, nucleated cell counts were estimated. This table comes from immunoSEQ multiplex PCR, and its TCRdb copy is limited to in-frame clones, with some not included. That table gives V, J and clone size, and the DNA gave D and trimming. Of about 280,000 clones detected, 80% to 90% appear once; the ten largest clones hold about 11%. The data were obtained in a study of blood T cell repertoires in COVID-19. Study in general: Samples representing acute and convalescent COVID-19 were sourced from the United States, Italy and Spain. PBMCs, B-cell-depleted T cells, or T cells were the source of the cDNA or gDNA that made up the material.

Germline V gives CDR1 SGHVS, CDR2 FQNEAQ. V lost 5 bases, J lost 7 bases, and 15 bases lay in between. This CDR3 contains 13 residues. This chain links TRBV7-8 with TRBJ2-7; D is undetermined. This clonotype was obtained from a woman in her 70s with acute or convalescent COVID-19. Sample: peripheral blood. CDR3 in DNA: TGTGCCAGCAGCCTGCCGGCTTCCGGGGAGCAGTACTTC. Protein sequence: CASSLPASGEQYF.